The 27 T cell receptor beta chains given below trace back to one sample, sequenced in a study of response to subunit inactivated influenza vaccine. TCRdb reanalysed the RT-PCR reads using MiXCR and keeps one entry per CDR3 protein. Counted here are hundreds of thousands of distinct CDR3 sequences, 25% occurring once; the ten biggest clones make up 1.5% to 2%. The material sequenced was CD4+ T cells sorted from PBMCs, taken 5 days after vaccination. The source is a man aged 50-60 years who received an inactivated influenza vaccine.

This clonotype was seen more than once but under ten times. CDR3 region: CASTRPGDNEQFF. CDR3 nucleotides: TGTGCCAGCACCCGGCCGGGGGACAATGAGCAGTTCTTC. This chain joins TRBV6-1 and TRBJ2-1; D may be TRBD2 (6 bases). Trimming shortened V by 7 bases and J by 5 bases, and 12 bases separated the two germline ends. The germline V gene encodes CDR1 MNHNS and CDR2 SASEGT. The CDR3 is 13 residues long.

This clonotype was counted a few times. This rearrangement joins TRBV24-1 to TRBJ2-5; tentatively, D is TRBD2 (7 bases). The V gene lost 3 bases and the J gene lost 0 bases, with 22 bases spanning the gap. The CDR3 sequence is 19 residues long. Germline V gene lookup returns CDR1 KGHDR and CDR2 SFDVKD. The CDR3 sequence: CATSDPRPHREGDQETQYF. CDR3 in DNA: TGTGCCACCAGTGATCCCCGACCCCACAGGGAGGGAGACCAAGAGACCCAGTACTTC.

CDR3 nucleotides: TGTGCCAGCATCGTTGGATTAGCGATGAACACTGAAGCTTTCTTT. Protein: CASIVGLAMNTEAFF. The J gene is TRBJ1-1, the V gene TRBV6-1; no clear D. Trimming pared 7 bases from V and 0 bases from J, leaving 15 bases between. The CDR3 runs 15 residues. CDR1 MNHNS and CDR2 SASEGT come from the germline V gene.

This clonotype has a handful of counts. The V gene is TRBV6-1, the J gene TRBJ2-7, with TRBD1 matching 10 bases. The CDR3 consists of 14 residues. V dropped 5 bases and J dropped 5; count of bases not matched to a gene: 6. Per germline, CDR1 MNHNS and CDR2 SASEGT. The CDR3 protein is CASSLGQGRNEQYF. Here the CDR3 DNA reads TGTGCCAGCAGTCTGGGACAGGGGAGGAACGAGCAGTACTTC.

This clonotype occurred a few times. The chain's CDR3 is CASRFDRSYNEQFF. For the CDR3, the DNA is TGTGCCAGCAGGTTCGATAGATCCTACAATGAGCAGTTCTTC. The chain recombines TRBV7-8 with TRBJ2-1, with D unclear. Between the trimmed V and J ends, which lost 6 bases and 1 base, there was a span of 10 bases. The CDR3 contains 14 residues. Per germline, CDR1 SGHVS and CDR2 FQNEAQ. The full variable domain, completed using reference TRBV7-8 and TRBJ2-1, is GAGVSQSPRYKVAKRGQDVALRCDPISGHVSLFWYQQALGQGPEFLTYFQNEAQLDKSGLPSDRFFAERPEGSVSTLKIQRTQQEDSAVYLCASRFDRSYNEQFFGPGTRLTVL.

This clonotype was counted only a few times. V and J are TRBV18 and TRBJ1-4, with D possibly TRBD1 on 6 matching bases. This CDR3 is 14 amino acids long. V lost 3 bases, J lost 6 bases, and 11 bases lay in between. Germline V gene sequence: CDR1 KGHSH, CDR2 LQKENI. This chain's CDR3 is CASSPPGGDEKLFF. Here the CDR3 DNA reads TGTGCCAGCTCACCCCCGGGGGGCGATGAAAAACTGTTTTTT. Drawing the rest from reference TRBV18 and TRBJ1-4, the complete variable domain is NAGVMQNPRHLVRRRGQEARLRCSPMKGHSHVYWYRQLPEEGLKFMVYLQKENIIDESGMPKERFSAEFPKEGPSILRIQQVVRGDSAAYFCASSPPGGDEKLFFGSGTQLSVL.

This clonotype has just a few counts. This CDR3 is CASSFRGQEGAMNTEAFF. The DNA for the CDR3 is TGTGCCAGCAGTTTCCGAGGACAGGAAGGGGCCATGAACACTGAAGCTTTCTTT. The rearrangement joins TRBV6-5 to TRBJ1-1, with 7 bases lining up with TRBD1. Germline V gives CDR1 MNHEY, CDR2 SVGAGI. Trimming took 4 bases from V and 0 from J; bases not matched to a gene: 14. CDR3 size: 18 residues.

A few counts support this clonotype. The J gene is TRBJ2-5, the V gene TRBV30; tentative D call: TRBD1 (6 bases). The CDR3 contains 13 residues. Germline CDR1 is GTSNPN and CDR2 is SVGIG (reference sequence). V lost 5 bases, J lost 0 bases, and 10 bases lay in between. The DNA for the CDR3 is TGTGCCTGGTCCCAGGGGTACCAAGAGACCCAGTACTTC. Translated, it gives CAWSQGYQETQYF. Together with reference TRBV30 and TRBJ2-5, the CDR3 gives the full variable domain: SQTIHQWPATLVQPVGSPLSLECTVEGTSNPNLYWYRQAAGRGLQLLFYSVGIGQISSEVPQNLSASRPQDRQFILSSKKLLLSDSGFYLCAWSQGYQETQYFGPGTRLLVL.

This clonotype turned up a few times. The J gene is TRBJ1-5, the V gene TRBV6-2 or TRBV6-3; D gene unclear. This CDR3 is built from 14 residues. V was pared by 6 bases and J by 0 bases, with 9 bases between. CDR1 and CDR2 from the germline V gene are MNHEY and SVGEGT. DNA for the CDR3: TGTGCCAGCAGAGGTCCACCTAGCAATCAGCCCCAGCATTTT. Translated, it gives CASRGPPSNQPQHF.

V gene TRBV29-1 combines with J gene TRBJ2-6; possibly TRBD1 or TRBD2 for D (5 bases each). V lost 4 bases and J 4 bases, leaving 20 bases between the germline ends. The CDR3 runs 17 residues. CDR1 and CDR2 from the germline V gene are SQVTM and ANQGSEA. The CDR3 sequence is CSVGFGTGNLGANVLTF. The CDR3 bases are TGCAGCGTTGGATTTGGGACCGGGAACCTGGGGGCCAACGTCCTGACTTTC.

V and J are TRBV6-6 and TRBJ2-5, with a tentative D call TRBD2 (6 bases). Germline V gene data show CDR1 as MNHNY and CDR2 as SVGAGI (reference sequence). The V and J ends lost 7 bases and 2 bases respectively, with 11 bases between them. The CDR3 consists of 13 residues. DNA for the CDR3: TGTGCCAGCACCAGGGACTTGCAAGAGACCCAGTACTTC. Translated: CASTRDLQETQYF.

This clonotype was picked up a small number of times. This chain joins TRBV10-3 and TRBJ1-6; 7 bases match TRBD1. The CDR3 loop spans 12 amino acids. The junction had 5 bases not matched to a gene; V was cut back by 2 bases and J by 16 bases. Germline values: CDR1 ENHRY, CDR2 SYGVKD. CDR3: CAISEPGTELHF. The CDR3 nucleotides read TGTGCCATCAGTGAGCCTGGGACAGAACTCCACTTT.

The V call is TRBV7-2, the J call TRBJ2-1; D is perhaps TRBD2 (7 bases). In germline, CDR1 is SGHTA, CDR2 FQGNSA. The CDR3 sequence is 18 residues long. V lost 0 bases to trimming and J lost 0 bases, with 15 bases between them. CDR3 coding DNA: TGTGCCAGCAGCTTAGCGGGGGGGCTTTCGAGCTCCTACAATGAGCAGTTCTTC. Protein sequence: CASSLAGGLSSSYNEQFF.

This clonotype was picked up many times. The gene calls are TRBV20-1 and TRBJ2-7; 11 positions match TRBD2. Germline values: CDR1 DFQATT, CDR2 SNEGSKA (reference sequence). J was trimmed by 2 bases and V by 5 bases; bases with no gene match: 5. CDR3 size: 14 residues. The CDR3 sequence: CSALGTSGTYEQYF. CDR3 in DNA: TGCAGTGCTCTCGGGACTAGCGGAACCTACGAGCAGTACTTC.

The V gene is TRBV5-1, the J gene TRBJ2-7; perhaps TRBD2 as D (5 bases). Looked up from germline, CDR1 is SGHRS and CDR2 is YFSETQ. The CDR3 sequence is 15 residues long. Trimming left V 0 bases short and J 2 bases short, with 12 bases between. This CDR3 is CASSLVGGRTYEQYF. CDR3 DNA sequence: TGCGCCAGCAGCTTGGTAGGAGGCAGGACCTACGAGCAGTACTTC.

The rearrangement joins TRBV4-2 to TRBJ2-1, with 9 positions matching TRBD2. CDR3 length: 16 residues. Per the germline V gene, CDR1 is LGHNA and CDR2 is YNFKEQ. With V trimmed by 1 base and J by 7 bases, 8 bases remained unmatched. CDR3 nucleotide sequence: TGTGCCAGCAGCCAAGCTGTTAGCGGGGGTAAAAATGAGCAGTTCTTC. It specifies CASSQAVSGGKNEQFF.

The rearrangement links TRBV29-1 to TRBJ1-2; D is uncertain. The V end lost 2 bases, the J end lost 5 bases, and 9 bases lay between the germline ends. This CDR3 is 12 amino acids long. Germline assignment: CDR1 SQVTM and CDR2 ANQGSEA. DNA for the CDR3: TGCAGCGTTGAAAGCAGGATTTATGGCTACACCTTC. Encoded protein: CSVESRIYGYTF. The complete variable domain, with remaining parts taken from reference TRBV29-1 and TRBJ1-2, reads SAVISQKPSRDICQRGTSLTIQCQVDSQVTMMFWYRQQPGQSLTLIATANQGSEATYESGFVIDKFPISRPNLTFSTLTVSNMSPEDSSIYLCSVESRIYGYTFGSGTRLTVV.

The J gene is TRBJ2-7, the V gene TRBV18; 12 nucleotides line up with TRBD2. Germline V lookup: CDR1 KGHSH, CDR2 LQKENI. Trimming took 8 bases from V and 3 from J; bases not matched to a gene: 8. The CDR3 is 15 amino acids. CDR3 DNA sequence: TGTGCCAGCCGCGGGACTAGCGGGCGCGACTACGAGCAGTACTTC. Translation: CASRGTSGRDYEQYF. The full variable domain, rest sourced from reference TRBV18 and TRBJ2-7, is NAGVMQNPRHLVRRRGQEARLRCSPMKGHSHVYWYRQLPEEGLKFMVYLQKENIIDESGMPKERFSAEFPKEGPSILRIQQVVRGDSAAYFCASRGTSGRDYEQYFGPGTRLTVT.

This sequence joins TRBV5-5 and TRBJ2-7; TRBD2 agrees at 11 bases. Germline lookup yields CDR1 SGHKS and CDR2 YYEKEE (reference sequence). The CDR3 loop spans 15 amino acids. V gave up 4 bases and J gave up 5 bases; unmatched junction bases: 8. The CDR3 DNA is TGTGCCAGCAGCAAGACTAGCGGGACTCCCAACGAGCAGTACTTC. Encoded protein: CASSKTSGTPNEQYF.

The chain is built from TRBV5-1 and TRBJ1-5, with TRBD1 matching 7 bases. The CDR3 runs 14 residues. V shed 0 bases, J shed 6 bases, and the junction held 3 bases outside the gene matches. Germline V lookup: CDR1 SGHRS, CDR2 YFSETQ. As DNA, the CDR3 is TGCGCCAGCAGCTTGGATACAGGGGTTCAGCCCCAGCATTTT. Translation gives CASSLDTGVQPQHF.

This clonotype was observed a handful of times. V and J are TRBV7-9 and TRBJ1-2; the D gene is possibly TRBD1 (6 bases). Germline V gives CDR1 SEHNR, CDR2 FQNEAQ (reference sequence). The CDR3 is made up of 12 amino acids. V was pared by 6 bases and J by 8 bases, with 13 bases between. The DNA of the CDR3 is TGTGCCAGCAGGCGGGGGGCGGAGGGCTACACCTTC. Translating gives CASRRGAEGYTF.

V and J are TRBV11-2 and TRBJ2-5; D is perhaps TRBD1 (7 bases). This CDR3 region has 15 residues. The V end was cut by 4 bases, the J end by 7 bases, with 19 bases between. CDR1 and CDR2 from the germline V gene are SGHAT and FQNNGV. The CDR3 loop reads CASSSAGQSGGTQYF. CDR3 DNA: TGTGCCAGCAGCTCGGCGGGACAGTCAGGGGGGACCCAGTACTTC.

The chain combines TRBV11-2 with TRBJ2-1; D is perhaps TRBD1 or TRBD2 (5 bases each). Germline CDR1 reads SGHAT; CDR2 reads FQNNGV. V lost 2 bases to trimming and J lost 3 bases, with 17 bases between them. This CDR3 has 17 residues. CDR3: CASSLHGATPLYNEQFF. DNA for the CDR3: TGTGCCAGCAGCTTACACGGGGCCACTCCCCTCTACAATGAGCAGTTCTTC.

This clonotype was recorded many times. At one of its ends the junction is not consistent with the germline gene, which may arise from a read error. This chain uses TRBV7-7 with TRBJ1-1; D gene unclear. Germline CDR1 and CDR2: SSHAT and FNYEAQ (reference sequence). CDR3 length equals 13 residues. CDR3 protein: CASSLDFGTEAFF. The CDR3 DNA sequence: TGTGCTAGCAGCTTAGATTTTGGGACTGAAGCTTTCTTT.

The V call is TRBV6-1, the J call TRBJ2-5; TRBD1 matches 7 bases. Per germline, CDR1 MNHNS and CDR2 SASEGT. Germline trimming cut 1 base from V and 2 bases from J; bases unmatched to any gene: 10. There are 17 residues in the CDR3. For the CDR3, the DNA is TGTGCCAGCAGTGAAGAAGATTGGGGACAGCTACAAGAGACCCAGTACTTC. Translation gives CASSEEDWGQLQETQYF.

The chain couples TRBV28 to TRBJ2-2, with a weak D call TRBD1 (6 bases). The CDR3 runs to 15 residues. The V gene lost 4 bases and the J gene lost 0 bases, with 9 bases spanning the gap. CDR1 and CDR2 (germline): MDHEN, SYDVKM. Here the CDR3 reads CASSSGTSNTGELFF. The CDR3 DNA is TGTGCCAGCAGTTCCGGGACATCGAACACCGGGGAGCTGTTTTTT. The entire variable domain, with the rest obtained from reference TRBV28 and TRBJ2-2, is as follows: DVKVTQSSRYLVKRTGEKVFLECVQDMDHENMFWYRQDPGLGLRLIYFSYDVKMKEKGDIPEGYSVSREKKERFSLILESASTNQTSMYLCASSSGTSNTGELFFGEGSRLTVL.

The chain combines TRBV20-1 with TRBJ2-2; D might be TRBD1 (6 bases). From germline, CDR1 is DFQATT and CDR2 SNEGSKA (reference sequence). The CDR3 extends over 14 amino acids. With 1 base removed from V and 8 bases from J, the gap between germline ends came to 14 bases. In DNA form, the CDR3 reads TGCAGTGCTAGAGTTTCACAGGGATTGGGGGAGCTGTTTTTT. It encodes CSARVSQGLGELFF.